This is a list of T cell receptor beta chains from one sample in a study of radiotherapy plus CTLA-4 blockade in lung cancer. This table comes from immunoSEQ multiplex PCR, and its TCRdb copy is limited to in-frame clones, with some not included. This sample carries tens of thousands of clones, 73% of them seen once, and the ten largest clones take 3.5%. The sequencing here drew on peripheral blood, taken from a patient treated with radiotherapy plus ipilimumab. These receptors came from a human donor with non-small cell lung cancer who had a complete response to radiotherapy plus ipilimumab. CDR3s include the opening cysteine and the closing phenylalanine or tryptophan. Each record gives: V gene, J gene, D gene, clone size, CDR3 protein, CDR3 DNA. The D gene is left open where the match is weak. Some rows have no size entry. The others give once, few or many, or a class for an expanded clone.

>TRBV27|TRBJ2-1|TRBD2|few
CASRGLAGLPRQFF
TGTGCCAGCAGAGGACTAGCGGGACTACCGAGGCAGTTCTTC
>TRBV29-1|TRBJ1-2|NA|few
CSVEGDTYGYTF
TGCAGCGTTGAGGGGGACACCTATGGCTACACCTTC
>TRBV29-1|TRBJ1-2|NA|NA
CSVAARPLAIYGYTF
TGCAGCGTTGCGGCCAGGCCCCTTGCTATCTATGGCTACACCTTC
>TRBV19|TRBJ2-7|TRBD2|NA
CASSPTLGLAVGEQYF
TGTGCCAGTAGCCCGACACTTGGACTAGCGGTGGGCGAGCAGTACTTC
>TRBV28|TRBJ2-7|NA|NA
CASSLLLGSSYEQYF
TGTGCCAGCAGTTTACTTCTCGGGAGCTCCTACGAGCAGTACTTC
>TRBV6-1|TRBJ1-5|TRBD1|NA
CASSFRQGYQPQHF
TGTGCCAGCAGTTTCAGACAGGGCTATCAGCCCCAGCATTTT
>TRBV19|TRBJ1-2|TRBD1|NA
CASSRQGKFGYTF
TGTGCCAGTAGCCGACAGGGGAAATTTGGCTACACCTTC
>TRBV5-6|TRBJ1-5|TRBD1|NA
CASSARTGGFSNQPQHF
TGTGCCAGCAGCGCTAGGACAGGAGGCTTTAGCAATCAGCCCCAGCATTTT
>TRBV4-3|TRBJ1-5|NA|NA
CASSQDGVGNQPQHF
TGCGCCAGCAGCCAAGATGGAGTAGGTAATCAGCCCCAGCATTTT
>TRBV27|TRBJ2-5|TRBD2|NA
CASSSVSGVKTQYF
TGTGCCAGCAGTTCAGTCAGCGGGGTAAAGACCCAGTACTTC
>TRBV6-1|TRBJ1-1|NA|once
CASSETYPDRLRYTEAFF
TGTGCCAGCAGTGAAACGTACCCGGACAGACTTCGTTACACTGAAGCTTTCTTT
>TRBV30|TRBJ2-7|NA|NA
CAWMTSFSYEQYF
TGTGCCTGGATGACTTCTTTTTCCTACGAGCAGTACTTC
>TRBV14|TRBJ1-5|TRBD1|NA
CASSQAGTGNQPQHF
TGTGCCAGCAGCCAAGCCGGGACAGGCAATCAGCCCCAGCATTTT
>TRBV5-1|TRBJ2-1|NA|NA
CASSPPWEDVYNEQFF
TGCGCCAGCAGCCCGCCGTGGGAGGATGTGTACAATGAGCAGTTCTTC
>TRBV7-3|TRBJ2-1|TRBD1|NA
CASSSRTGVEQFF
TGTGCCAGCAGCTCAAGGACAGGGGTGGAGCAGTTCTTC
>TRBV30|TRBJ2-2|NA|NA
CAWSTGPNTGELFF
TGTGCCTGGAGTACAGGGCCGAACACCGGGGAGCTGTTTTTT
>TRBV30|TRBJ2-7|NA|once
CAWSVQGDREQYF
TGTGCCTGGAGTGTACAAGGGGATAGGGAGCAGTACTTC
>TRBV7-6|TRBJ2-2|NA|once
CASSLIVTGELFF
TGTGCCAGCAGCTTAATCGTCACCGGGGAGCTGTTTTTT
>TRBV5-1|TRBJ1-3|TRBD1|few
CASSLGDSSGNTIYF
TGCGCCAGCAGCTTGGGGGACAGCTCTGGAAACACCATATATTTT
>TRBV18|TRBJ1-1|NA|NA
CASSPPAGADTEAFF
TGTGCCAGCTCACCACCGGCGGGAGCGGACACTGAAGCTTTCTTT
>TRBV18|TRBJ1-4|NA|few
CASSPATRDNNEKLFF
TGTGCCAGCTCACCCGCGACCCGGGACAATAATGAAAAACTGTTTTTT
>TRBV11-2|TRBJ2-7|TRBD2|NA
CASSLARTGGSEQYF
TGTGCCAGCAGCTTAGCGCGTACGGGAGGGAGCGAGCAGTACTTC
>TRBV9|TRBJ1-5|NA|NA
CASSVVVQPQHF
TGTGCCAGCAGCGTAGTAGTTCAGCCCCAGCATTTT
>TRBV11-2|TRBJ1-3|NA|few
CASSSRMSSGNTIYF
TGTGCCAGCAGCTCCAGGATGAGCTCTGGAAACACCATATATTTT
>TRBV6-5|TRBJ2-1|NA|few
CASSYSMAGTYNEQFF
TGTGCCAGCAGTTACTCTATGGCAGGGACCTACAATGAGCAGTTCTTC
>TRBV27|TRBJ1-1|NA|NA
CASSFRLMNTEAFF
TGTGCCAGCAGTTTCAGGCTCATGAACACTGAAGCTTTCTTT
>TRBV4-1|TRBJ1-2|TRBD1|NA
CASSQEGTGRQYGYTF
TGCGCCAGCAGCCAAGAAGGGACAGGGAGACAGTATGGCTACACCTTC
>TRBV5-8|TRBJ2-7|TRBD1|NA
CASSLNGRTGEEQYF
TGTGCCAGCAGCTTGAACGGCCGGACAGGGGAAGAGCAGTACTTC
>TRBV7-9|TRBJ2-7|TRBD1|NA
CASSPTGSYEQYF
TGTGCCAGCAGCCCGACAGGGTCCTACGAGCAGTACTTC
>TRBV10-2|TRBJ2-1|NA|NA
CASTELAPEYNEQFF
TGCGCCAGCACTGAACTAGCTCCCGAATACAATGAGCAGTTCTTC
>TRBV11-2|TRBJ1-2|NA|NA
CASSHTGSGGYTF
TGTGCCAGCAGCCACACAGGGTCGGGTGGCTACACCTTC
>TRBV6-5|TRBJ2-5|TRBD1|NA
CASSYGGQLSETQYF
TGTGCCAGCAGTTACGGGGGACAGCTAAGCGAGACCCAGTACTTC
>TRBV19|TRBJ1-5|NA|NA
CATTPEYSNQPQHF
TGTGCCACCACGCCCGAGTATAGCAATCAGCCCCAGCATTTT
>TRBV28|TRBJ2-1|TRBD2|NA
CASTLAGTGYNEQFF
TGTGCCAGCACTTTAGCGGGAACGGGCTACAATGAGCAGTTCTTC
>TRBV10-1|TRBJ1-4|NA|NA
CASSGGLNEKLFF
TGCGCCAGCAGCGGCGGACTAAATGAAAAACTGTTTTTT
>TRBV5-4|TRBJ2-7|NA|NA
CASSSGGYEQYF
TGTGCCAGCAGCTCTGGAGGCTACGAGCAGTACTTC
>TRBV5-6|TRBJ2-7|NA|NA
CASSLVRGTDEQYF
TGTGCCAGCAGCTTGGTCCGGGGAACCGACGAGCAGTACTTC
>TRBV7-9|TRBJ1-1|TRBD1|NA
CASSLRGQGYTEAFF
TGTGCCAGCAGCTTAAGGGGACAGGGGTACACTGAAGCTTTCTTT
>TRBV7-6|TRBJ2-7|NA|few
CASSLGSLSYEQYF
TGTGCCAGCAGCTTAGGAAGCCTTTCCTACGAGCAGTACTTC
>TRBV2|TRBJ2-3|NA|few
CASRWAEADTQYF
TGTGCCAGCAGGTGGGCCGAAGCAGATACGCAGTATTTT
>TRBV7-2|TRBJ1-1|NA|few
CASSLVRRDTEAFF
TGTGCCAGCAGCTTAGTCCGGCGGGACACTGAAGCTTTCTTT
>TRBV4-2|TRBJ2-2|NA|NA
CASSQETSQIGELFF
TGTGCCAGCAGCCAAGAAACTAGCCAGATCGGGGAGCTGTTTTTT
>TRBV6-1|TRBJ1-1|NA|NA
CASIQQIMNTEAFF
TGTGCCAGCATCCAACAGATCATGAACACTGAAGCTTTCTTT
>TRBV4-3|TRBJ1-1|NA|NA
CASSQEWDMNTEAFF
TGCGCCAGCAGCCAAGAATGGGACATGAACACTGAAGCTTTCTTT
>TRBV11-2|TRBJ2-7|NA|NA
CASSRVQGSSEQYF
TGTGCCAGCAGCCGGGTGCAGGGATCCTCCGAGCAGTACTTC
>TRBV6-5|TRBJ2-7|NA|NA
CASSYSNRGAAYEQYF
TGTGCCAGCAGTTACTCGAATCGGGGAGCGGCCTACGAGCAGTACTTC
>TRBV19|TRBJ1-3|NA|NA
CASRRREGNTIYF
TGTGCCAGTAGGCGTCGGGAGGGAAACACCATATATTTT
>TRBV10-3|TRBJ2-7|NA|NA
CAIRKDTLLGEQYF
TGTGCCATCAGGAAGGACACTCTGTTAGGCGAGCAGTACTTC
>TRBV29-1|TRBJ2-7|NA|NA
CSVAGRTAYEQYF
TGCAGCGTTGCGGGACGGACAGCCTACGAGCAGTACTTC
>TRBV4-3|TRBJ2-3|TRBD1|NA
CASSRSGTGYGTDTQYF
TGCGCCAGCAGCCGGTCCGGGACAGGGTATGGCACAGATACGCAGTATTTT